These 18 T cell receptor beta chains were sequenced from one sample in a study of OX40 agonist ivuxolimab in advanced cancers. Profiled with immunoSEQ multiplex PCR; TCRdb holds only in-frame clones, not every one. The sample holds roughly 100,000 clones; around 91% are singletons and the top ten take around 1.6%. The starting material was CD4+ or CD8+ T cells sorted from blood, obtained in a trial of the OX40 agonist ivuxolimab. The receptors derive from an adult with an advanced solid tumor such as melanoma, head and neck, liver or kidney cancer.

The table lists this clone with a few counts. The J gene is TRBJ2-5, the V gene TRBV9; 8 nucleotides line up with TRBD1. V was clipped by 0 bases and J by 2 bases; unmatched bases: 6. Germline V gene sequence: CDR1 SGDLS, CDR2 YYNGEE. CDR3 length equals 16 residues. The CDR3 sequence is CASSVGVGTGQETQYF. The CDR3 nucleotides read TGTGCCAGCAGCGTAGGAGTGGGGACAGGACAAGAGACCCAGTACTTC.

The CDR3 region has the DNA TGTGCCAGCAAACGTGACAGGGGGAACACCGGGGAGCTGTTTTTT. Its protein product is CASKRDRGNTGELFF. The chain links TRBV7-3 to TRBJ2-2, with 8 bases that match TRBD1. J was trimmed by 1 base and V by 7 bases; bases with no gene match: 5. Germline V lookup: CDR1 SGHTA, CDR2 FQGTGA. The CDR3 runs 15 residues.

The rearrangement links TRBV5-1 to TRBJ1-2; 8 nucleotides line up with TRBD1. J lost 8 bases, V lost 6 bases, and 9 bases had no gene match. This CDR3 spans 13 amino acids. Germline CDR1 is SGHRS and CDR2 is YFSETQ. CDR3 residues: CASNEDRVGGYTF. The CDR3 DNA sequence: TGCGCCAGCAACGAGGACAGGGTAGGAGGCTACACCTTC.

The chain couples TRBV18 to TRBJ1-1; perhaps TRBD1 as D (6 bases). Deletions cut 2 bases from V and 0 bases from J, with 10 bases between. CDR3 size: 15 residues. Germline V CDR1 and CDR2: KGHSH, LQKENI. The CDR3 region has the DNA TGTGCCAGCTCACCAAGGGGGGGTCTGAACACTGAAGCTTTCTTT. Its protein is CASSPRGGLNTEAFF. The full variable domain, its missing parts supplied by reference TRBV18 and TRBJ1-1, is NAGVMQNPRHLVRRRGQEARLRCSPMKGHSHVYWYRQLPEEGLKFMVYLQKENIIDESGMPKERFSAEFPKEGPSILRIQQVVRGDSAAYFCASSPRGGLNTEAFFGQGTRLTVV.

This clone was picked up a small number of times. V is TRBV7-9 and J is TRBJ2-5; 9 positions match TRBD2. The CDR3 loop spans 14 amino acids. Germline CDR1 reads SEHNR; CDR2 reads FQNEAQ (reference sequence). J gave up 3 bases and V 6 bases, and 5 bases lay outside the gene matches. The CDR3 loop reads CASRPRTSEETQYF. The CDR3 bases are TGTGCCAGCAGACCAAGGACTAGCGAAGAGACCCAGTACTTC.

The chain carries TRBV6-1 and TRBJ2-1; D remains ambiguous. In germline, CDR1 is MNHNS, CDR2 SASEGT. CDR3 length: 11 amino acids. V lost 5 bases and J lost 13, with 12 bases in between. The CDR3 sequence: CASSLRLFQFF. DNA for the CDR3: TGTGCCAGCAGTCTGCGTCTGTTTCAGTTCTTC.

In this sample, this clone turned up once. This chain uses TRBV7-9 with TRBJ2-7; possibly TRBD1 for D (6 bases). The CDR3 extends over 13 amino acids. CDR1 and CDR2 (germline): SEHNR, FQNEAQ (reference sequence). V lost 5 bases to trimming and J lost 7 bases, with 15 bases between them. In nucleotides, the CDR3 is TGTGCCAGCAGCCAGGACAGCCCTGAGGAGCAGTACTTC. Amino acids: CASSQDSPEEQYF.

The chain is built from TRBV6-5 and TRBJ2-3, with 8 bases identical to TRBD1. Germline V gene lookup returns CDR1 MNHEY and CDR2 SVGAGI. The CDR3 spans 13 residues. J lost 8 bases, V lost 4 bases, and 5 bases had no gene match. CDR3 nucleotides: TGTGCCAGCAGTTCTTGGACAGGGACTACGCAGTATTTT. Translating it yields CASSSWTGTTQYF.

The CDR3 loop reads CASSPPGADLYEQYF. DNA of the CDR3: TGTGCCAGCTCACCACCGGGAGCGGACCTCTACGAGCAGTACTTC. The chain links TRBV18 to TRBJ2-7; weak D call: TRBD2 (5 bases). The germline V gene encodes CDR1 KGHSH and CDR2 LQKENI. The CDR3 has 15 amino acids. V was shortened by 0 bases and J by 3 bases, with 12 bases between the two germline ends.

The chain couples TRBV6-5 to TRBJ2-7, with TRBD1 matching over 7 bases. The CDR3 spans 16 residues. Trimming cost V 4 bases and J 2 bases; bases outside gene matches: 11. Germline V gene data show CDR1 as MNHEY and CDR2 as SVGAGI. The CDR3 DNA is TGTGCCAGCAGTTCATTGCCGGGACAGCCTACCTACGAGCAGTACTTC. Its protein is CASSSLPGQPTYEQYF.

The DNA of the CDR3 is TGTGCCAGCAGCTTATCAGGGCTCGACAAAAACATTCAGTACTTC. This translates into CASSLSGLDKNIQYF. This chain joins TRBV11-2 and TRBJ2-4, with D possibly TRBD1 on 5 matching bases. This CDR3 is 15 amino acids long. CDR1 is SGHAT and CDR2 is FQNNGV in the germline V gene. V gave up 2 bases and J gave up 3 bases, with 11 bases separating them.

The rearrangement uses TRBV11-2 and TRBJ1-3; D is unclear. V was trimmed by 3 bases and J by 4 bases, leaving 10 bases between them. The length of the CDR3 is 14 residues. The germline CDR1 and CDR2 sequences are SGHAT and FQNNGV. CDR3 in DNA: TGTGCCAGCAGCTTGCGACTCGGAGGAAACACCATATATTTT. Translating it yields CASSLRLGGNTIYF.

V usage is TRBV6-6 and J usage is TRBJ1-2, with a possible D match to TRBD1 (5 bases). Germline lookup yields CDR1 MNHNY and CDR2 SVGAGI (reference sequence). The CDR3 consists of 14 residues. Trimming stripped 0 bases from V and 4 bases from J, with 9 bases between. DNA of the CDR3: TGTGCCAGCAGTTACTCCACAGGAGTCTATGGCTACACCTTC. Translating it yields CASSYSTGVYGYTF.

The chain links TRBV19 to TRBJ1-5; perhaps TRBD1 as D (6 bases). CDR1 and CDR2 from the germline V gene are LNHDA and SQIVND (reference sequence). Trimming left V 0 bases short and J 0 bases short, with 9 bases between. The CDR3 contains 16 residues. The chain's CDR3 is CASSIEGAVSNQPQHF. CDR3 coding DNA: TGTGCCAGTAGTATAGAGGGGGCAGTTAGCAATCAGCCCCAGCATTTT. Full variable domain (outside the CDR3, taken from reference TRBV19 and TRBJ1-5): DGGITQSPKYLFRKEGQNVTLSCEQNLNHDAMYWYRQDPGQGLRLIYYSQIVNDFQKGDIAEGYSVSREKKESFPLTVTSAQKNPTAFYLCASSIEGAVSNQPQHFGDGTRLSIL.

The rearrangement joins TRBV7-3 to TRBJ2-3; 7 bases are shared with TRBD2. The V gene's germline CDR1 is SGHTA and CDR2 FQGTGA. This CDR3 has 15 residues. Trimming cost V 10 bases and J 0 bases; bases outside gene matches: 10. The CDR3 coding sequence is TGTGCCACCTCCTTGGGGGGGATTAGCACAGATACGCAGTATTTT. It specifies CATSLGGISTDTQYF.

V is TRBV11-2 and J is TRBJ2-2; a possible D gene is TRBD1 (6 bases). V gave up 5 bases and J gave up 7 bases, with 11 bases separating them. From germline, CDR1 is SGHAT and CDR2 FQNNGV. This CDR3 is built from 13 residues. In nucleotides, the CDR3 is TGTGCCAGCAGCACAGGGCGATTCGGGGAGCTGTTTTTT. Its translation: CASSTGRFGELFF.

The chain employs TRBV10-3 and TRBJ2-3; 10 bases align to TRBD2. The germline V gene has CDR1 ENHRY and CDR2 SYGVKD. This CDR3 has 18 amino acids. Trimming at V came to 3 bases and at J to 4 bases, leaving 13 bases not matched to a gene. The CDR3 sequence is CAISDRGGAGGGADTQYF. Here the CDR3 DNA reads TGTGCCATCAGTGACCGCGGCGGAGCGGGAGGGGGCGCAGATACGCAGTATTTT.

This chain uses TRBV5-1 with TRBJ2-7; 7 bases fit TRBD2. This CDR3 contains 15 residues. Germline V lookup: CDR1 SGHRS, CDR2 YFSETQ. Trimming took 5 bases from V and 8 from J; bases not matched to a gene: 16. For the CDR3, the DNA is TGCGCCAGCAGTGATGGACTAGGGGACTTCGGACAGCAGTACTTC. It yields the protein CASSDGLGDFGQQYF.